These 26 T cell receptor beta chains were sequenced from one sample in a study of vaccination effects on CD4 cells after COVID-19. Their target antigens are unknown. Libraries were prepared by immunoSEQ multiplex PCR; TCRdb keeps only in-frame clonotypes and omits some of them. The repertoire consists of tens of thousands of clones, with 73% occurring once and the leading ten covering roughly 33%. Under the ViraFEST assay, PBMC were stimulated with viral peptide pools so that antigen-specific CD4+ T cells expanded. Sequencing was performed afterwards. With about ten days of culture completed, CD4+ T cells were isolated. According to PCR results, the person was infected with SARS-CoV-2 between March and December 2020. This specimen consisted of CD4+ T cells from PBMCs cultured with a peptide pool, obtained before COVID-19 vaccination. These receptors all come from a human donor who had a prior SARS-CoV-2 infection.

The CDR3 DNA reads as TGTGCCAGCAGGCCGGGACTCAACAATGAGCAGTTCTTC. Its protein is CASRPGLNNEQFF. The V call is TRBV2, the J call TRBJ2-1, with D possibly being TRBD2 (6 bases). CDR3 length equals 13 residues. The V and J ends lost 6 bases and 5 bases respectively, with 11 bases between them. In germline, CDR1 is SNHLY, CDR2 FYNNEI. Combining the CDR3 with reference TRBV2 and TRBJ2-1 gives the whole variable domain EPEVTQTPSHQVTQMGQEVILRCVPISNHLYFYWYRQILGQKVEFLVSFYNNEISEKSEIFDDQFSVERPDGSNFTLKIRSTKLEDSAMYFCASRPGLNNEQFFGPGTRLTVL.

The chain uses TRBV6-2 or TRBV6-3 and TRBJ2-3; D ambiguous. There are 14 residues in the CDR3. CDR1 and CDR2 (germline): MNHEY, SVGEGT. Trimming took off 0 bases at V and 5 bases at J, with 9 bases between the two ends. The CDR3 DNA sequence: TGTGCCAGCAGTTACTCCCAGCTGATAGATACGCAGTATTTT. This sequence encodes CASSYSQLIDTQYF.

The chain joins TRBV11-1 to TRBJ2-1, with 7 bases that match TRBD2. Losses at the gene ends were 5 bases for V and 9 bases for J; bases not matched to a gene: 16. Germline V gene lookup returns CDR1 SGHAT and CDR2 FQDESV (reference sequence). The CDR3 length is 16 residues. This CDR3 is CASSDKWLAETGEQFF. CDR3 DNA: TGTGCCAGCAGCGATAAGTGGCTAGCGGAGACTGGTGAGCAGTTCTTC.

The chain is built from TRBV12-3 or TRBV12-4 and TRBJ2-7; D may be TRBD2 (5 bases). V was shortened by 5 bases and J by 6 bases, with 11 bases between the two germline ends. This CDR3 contains 12 residues. The CDR3 sequence is CASSPSFGEQYF. The CDR3 DNA sequence: TGTGCCAGCAGTCCTAGCTTCGGCGAGCAGTACTTC.

The chain carries TRBV5-4 and TRBJ1-2; 9 bases fit TRBD1. This CDR3 is 14 amino acids long. J was trimmed by 4 bases and V by 2 bases; bases with no gene match: 3. Germline CDR1 is SGHNT and CDR2 is YYREEE (reference sequence). CDR3: CASSFNRGLYGYTF. The CDR3 nucleotides are TGTGCCAGCAGCTTCAACAGGGGGCTCTATGGCTACACCTTC.

The V and J genes are TRBV10-3 and TRBJ1-2; D perhaps matches TRBD1 (5 bases). The CDR3 consists of 16 residues. V lost 0 bases to trimming and J lost 1 base, with 12 bases between them. Germline V lookup: CDR1 ENHRY, CDR2 SYGVKD. This chain's CDR3 is CAISESKSGVNYGYTF. In nucleotides, the CDR3 is TGTGCCATCAGTGAGTCTAAGTCGGGGGTTAACTATGGCTACACCTTC.

The rearrangement uses TRBV10-3 and TRBJ2-1, with 7 nucleotides matching TRBD2. The V gene end was trimmed by 9 bases and the J gene end by 5 bases; junction bases not matched to a gene: 13. CDR3 length: 15 residues. Looked up from germline, CDR1 is ENHRY and CDR2 is SYGVKD. CDR3 loop: CAIGPRGGIHNEQFF. The DNA of the CDR3 is TGTGCCATAGGCCCCCGCGGGGGTATCCACAATGAGCAGTTCTTC.

V usage is TRBV5-1 and J usage is TRBJ1-6, with no clear D. The CDR3 is 14 residues long. CDR1 is SGHRS and CDR2 is YFSETQ in the germline V gene. Trimming stripped 0 bases from V and 5 bases from J, with 6 bases between. For the CDR3, the DNA is TGCGCCAGCAGCTTGGAGGGTAATAATTCACCCCTCCACTTT. It encodes CASSLEGNNSPLHF.

This clone occurred a few times. This chain links TRBV5-1 with TRBJ2-7; 7 bases agree with TRBD2. This CDR3 comprises 15 residues. The ends lost 4 bases at V and 0 bases at J; junction bases unmatched: 7. The germline V gene has CDR1 SGHRS and CDR2 YFSETQ. As DNA, the CDR3 is TGCGCCAGCAGCCCCGGGACTACGAGCTCCTACGAGCAGTACTTC. Protein product: CASSPGTTSSYEQYF.

The genes are TRBV2 and TRBJ2-3; either TRBD1 or TRBD2 may fit D (6 bases each). Germline CDR1 is SNHLY and CDR2 is FYNNEI. CDR3 length: 13 amino acids. Trimming removed 4 bases at V and 4 bases at J, with 9 bases between. CDR3 protein: CASSVGGADTQYF. The CDR3 DNA is TGTGCCAGCAGTGTGGGGGGCGCAGATACGCAGTATTTT.

The gene calls are TRBV19 and TRBJ1-6; D may be TRBD1 (5 bases). V dropped 2 bases and J dropped 5 bases, with 7 bases sitting between them. Per germline, CDR1 LNHDA and CDR2 SQIVND (reference sequence). The CDR3 consists of 14 residues. The CDR3 protein is CASSIQGDNSPLHF. Written as DNA, the CDR3 is TGTGCCAGTAGTATACAGGGTGATAATTCACCCCTCCACTTT.

This clone was counted only a few times. V is TRBV3-1 (or the pseudogene TRBV3-2) and J is TRBJ1-4, with D possibly TRBD1 on 5 matching bases. This CDR3 comprises 17 residues. CDR1 and CDR2 from the germline V gene are LGHDT and YNNKEL (reference sequence). Deletions cut 0 bases from V and 0 bases from J, with 11 bases between. The CDR3 DNA sequence: TGTGCCAGCAGCCAAGATTACGCCAGGGCAACTAATGAAAAACTGTTTTTT. It codes for CASSQDYARATNEKLFF.

The V and J genes are TRBV6-5 and TRBJ2-1; TRBD2 aligns across 12 bases. CDR3 length: 15 residues. Germline V gene sequence: CDR1 MNHEY, CDR2 SVGAGI. The V gene end was trimmed by 9 bases and the J gene end by 3 bases; junction bases not matched to a gene: 6. The CDR3 loop is CASQTSGSFYNEQFF. The CDR3 DNA is TGTGCCAGTCAGACTAGCGGGAGTTTCTACAATGAGCAGTTCTTC.

J is TRBJ1-5 and V is TRBV5-1; 8 positions match TRBD1. The CDR3 consists of 15 residues. V lost 0 bases, J lost 9 bases, and 8 bases stayed unmatched. Germline CDR1 is SGHRS and CDR2 is YFSETQ. Here the CDR3 reads CASSLAGQGFGPQHF. The CDR3 DNA follows: TGCGCCAGCAGCTTGGCCGGACAGGGATTTGGGCCCCAGCATTTT.

V gene TRBV18 combines with J gene TRBJ2-7; 8 bases are a match to TRBD2. This CDR3 region has 15 residues. The germline CDR1 and CDR2 sequences are KGHSH and LQKENI. With V trimmed by 3 bases and J by 0 bases, 4 bases remained unmatched. The DNA of the CDR3 is TGTGCCAGCTCACCGACGGGAGGGTCCTCCTACGAGCAGTACTTC. Its protein product is CASSPTGGSSYEQYF.

This chain links TRBV5-6 with TRBJ2-3; D is unresolved. The V end was cut by 0 bases, the J end by 2 bases, with 4 bases between. Germline CDR1 and CDR2: SGHDT and YYEEEE. CDR3 length equals 13 residues. The CDR3 bases are TGTGCCAGCAGCTTGGGGACCACAGATACGCAGTATTTT. This codes for CASSLGTTDTQYF.

This rearrangement joins TRBV10-3 to TRBJ1-1, with 7 bases that match TRBD1. Germline CDR1 reads ENHRY; CDR2 reads SYGVKD. The CDR3 consists of 14 residues. Trimming at V came to 6 bases and at J to 4 bases, leaving 8 bases not matched to a gene. The CDR3 spells CAISSQGLFTEAFF. For the CDR3, the DNA is TGTGCCATCAGCTCACAGGGGTTGTTCACTGAAGCTTTCTTT.

There are a few counts of this clone. This chain uses TRBV18 with TRBJ2-1; 8 bases align to TRBD2. The CDR3 loop spans 14 amino acids. The germline V gene encodes CDR1 KGHSH and CDR2 LQKENI. With 6 bases clipped from V and 6 bases from J, the junction kept 7 bases outside the gene matches. DNA of the CDR3: TGTGCCAGCTCGGGACTAGAAGTCGGCAATGAGCAGTTCTTC. It codes for CASSGLEVGNEQFF.

V usage is TRBV7-3 and J usage is TRBJ2-2; 9 bases agree with TRBD1. J was trimmed by 2 bases and V by 4 bases; bases with no gene match: 5. The CDR3 loop spans 16 amino acids. The germline V gene encodes CDR1 SGHTA and CDR2 FQGTGA. This CDR3 is CASSSPTGGNTGELFF. For the CDR3, the DNA is TGTGCCAGCAGCTCACCGACAGGGGGAAACACCGGGGAGCTGTTTTTT. Looking up the rest from reference TRBV7-3 and TRBJ2-2 gives the full variable domain: GAGVSQTPSNKVTEKGKYVELRCDPISGHTALYWYRQSLGQGPEFLIYFQGTGAADDSGLPNDRFFAVRPEGSVSTLKIQRTERGDSAVYLCASSSPTGGNTGELFFGEGSRLTVL.

The chain joins TRBV6-5 to TRBJ2-3, with TRBD2 as a possible D gene (6 bases). The CDR3 is 15 amino acids. V was trimmed by 6 bases and J by 3 bases, leaving 16 bases between them. CDR1 MNHEY and CDR2 SVGAGI come from the germline V gene. The CDR3 protein is CASRATAGVTDTQYF. CDR3 DNA: TGTGCCAGCAGAGCCACAGCGGGTGTAACAGATACGCAGTATTTT.

The chain links TRBV5-6 to TRBJ1-1, with TRBD1 as a possible D gene (6 bases). CDR3 size: 16 residues. V lost 4 bases, J lost 4 bases, and 20 bases lay in between. CDR1 and CDR2 from the germline V gene are SGHDT and YYEEEE. As DNA, the CDR3 is TGTGCCAGCAGCGGCGGTGGGTACAGGGTGAGCACTGAAGCTTTCTTT. It encodes CASSGGGYRVSTEAFF.

The J gene is TRBJ1-1, the V gene TRBV3-1 (or the pseudogene TRBV3-2); TRBD1 is a possible D gene (5 bases). Germline V gene lookup returns CDR1 LGHDT and CDR2 YNNKEL (reference sequence). CDR3 length: 14 amino acids. V was cut by 4 bases and J by 3 bases, with 12 bases left in between. CDR3 nucleotides: TGTGCCAGCAGCCTTCAGGGAGGAGACACTGAAGCTTTCTTT. Amino acids: CASSLQGGDTEAFF.

The table lists this clone with a few counts. The genes are TRBV30 and TRBJ2-5; 8 bases fit TRBD1. This CDR3 has 14 residues. Per the germline V gene, CDR1 is GTSNPN and CDR2 is SVGIG (reference sequence). The J segment lost 5 bases and the V segment lost 7 bases, leaving 12 bases of the junction unmatched. The DNA for the CDR3 is TGTGCCTACCGCGTAACTACAGGGGGGGAGACCCAGTACTTC. Amino acid sequence: CAYRVTTGGETQYF.

The rearrangement joins TRBV29-1 to TRBJ1-4, with 10 positions matching TRBD1. This CDR3 has 13 amino acids. Germline V gene sequence: CDR1 SQVTM, CDR2 ANQGSEA. V dropped 5 bases and J dropped 8; count of bases not matched to a gene: 5. CDR3 residues: CSVRQGASEKLFF. The CDR3 DNA reads TGCAGCGTTCGACAGGGGGCGAGCGAAAAACTGTTTTTT.

This clone was observed a few times. The chain uses TRBV9 and TRBJ2-3; 7 bases line up with TRBD2. The V and J ends lost 0 bases and 9 bases, in that order; junction bases with no gene match: 4. The CDR3 extends over 13 amino acids. The germline CDR1 and CDR2 sequences are SGDLS and YYNGEE. The CDR3 DNA reads as TGTGCCAGCAGCGTAGATTCTAGCGGAACGCAGTATTTT. Residues: CASSVDSSGTQYF.

The chain employs TRBV19 and TRBJ2-3, with 8 bases identical to TRBD2. The V gene end was trimmed by 3 bases and the J gene end by 9 bases; junction bases not matched to a gene: 14. CDR3 length: 16 amino acids. Germline V gives CDR1 LNHDA, CDR2 SQIVND (reference sequence). The DNA for the CDR3 is TGTGCCAGTAGTATGATCAGCGGGAGTGGTCTACGCACGCAGTATTTT. Protein product: CASSMISGSGLRTQYF.